This TCR beta chain comes out of a study of T cells in Graves' hyperthyroidism and ophthalmopathy. General study findings and limits: Using 13 V-J features, a model discriminated ophthalmopathy from stable hyperthyroidism.

Amplification of TCR beta CDR3 regions was performed using RNA transcripts as template. RT-PCR in the first round (using the HTBI primer set) targeted the TCR CDR3. One entry per CDR3 protein results from TCRdb running MiXCR on the multiplex PCR reads. The sample includes under 350,000 distinct CDR3 sequences, approximately 15% of them seen just once. Comments on this clonotype: Its target is unknown.

The PBMCs were taken from roughly 10 ml of fresh peripheral blood. Germline V CDR1 and CDR2: MNHNS, SASEGT. This CDR3 has 15 amino acids. Between the trimmed V and J ends, which lost 1 base and 8 bases, there was a span of 15 bases. The chain is built from TRBV6-1 and TRBJ2-4, with D unresolved. The sequence came from a woman between 40 and 50 years old with Graves' hyperthyroidism. Sequenced input: blood. The CDR3 is CASSEDRQQNDIQYF. The CDR3 DNA sequence: TGTGCCAGCAGTGAAGATCGCCAGCAGAACGACATTCAGTACTTC.